Listed below are T cell receptor beta chains from one sample, sequenced in a study of shared clonotypes between healthy human individuals. Measured with immunoSEQ multiplex PCR; TCRdb has only the in-frame clones, and not every one. The sample includes over 100,000 clones, more than 65% seen only once; the top ten take roughly 24%. The sequenced sample consisted of memory CD8+ T cells sorted from blood. These receptors all stem from a woman between 25 and 40 years old in good health. Both conserved end residues are part of each CDR3. D genes are given only for firm matches. Not every row has a clone size; where given, it reads once, few, many or a size class.

D gene: .; V gene: TRBV6-1; clone size: .; J gene: TRBJ1-2; CDR3 DNA: TGTGCCAGCAGTGAAGTAGCAGGGACCTATGGCTACACCTTC; CDR3 protein: CASSEVAGTYGYTF
D gene: TRBD1; V gene: TRBV28; clone size: .; J gene: TRBJ2-6; CDR3 DNA: TGTGCCAGCAGTTTTTTGGACAGGGAGGCCAACGTCCTGACTTTC; CDR3 protein: CASSFLDREANVLTF
D gene: TRBD2; V gene: TRBV5-5; clone size: .; J gene: TRBJ2-5; CDR3 DNA: TGTGCCAGCAGCTCTTCTAGCGGGAGCATAGAGACCCAGTACTTC; CDR3 protein: CASSSSSGSIETQYF
D gene: TRBD2; V gene: TRBV15; clone size: .; J gene: TRBJ2-1; CDR3 DNA: TGTGCCACCAGCAGAGACGGGAGGGTCCACAATGAGCAGTTCTTC; CDR3 protein: CATSRDGRVHNEQFF
D gene: TRBD1; V gene: TRBV2; clone size: few; J gene: TRBJ2-2; CDR3 DNA: TGTGCCAGATTGCAGGGGGCGAACACCGGGGAGCTGTTTTTT; CDR3 protein: CARLQGANTGELFF
D gene: .; V gene: TRBV7-8; clone size: few; J gene: TRBJ1-2; CDR3 DNA: TGTGCCAGCAGCTTAGACGGCCATGGCTACACCTTC; CDR3 protein: CASSLDGHGYTF
D gene: .; V gene: TRBV19; clone size: .; J gene: TRBJ2-1; CDR3 DNA: TGTGCCAGTAGTATCGATTCCTACAATGAGCAGTTCTTC; CDR3 protein: CASSIDSYNEQFF
D gene: .; V gene: TRBV6-6; clone size: .; J gene: TRBJ2-6; CDR3 DNA: TGTGCCAGCAGTTACTCGGAGACTGGGGCCAACGTCCTGACTTTC; CDR3 protein: CASSYSETGANVLTF
D gene: TRBD1; V gene: TRBV6-6; clone size: .; J gene: TRBJ2-7; CDR3 DNA: TGTGCCAGCAGTTTCCCGGGACAGGGCTCATACGAGCAGTACTTC; CDR3 protein: CASSFPGQGSYEQYF
D gene: TRBD2; V gene: TRBV7-6; clone size: .; J gene: TRBJ2-7; CDR3 DNA: TGTGCCAGCAGCTTGGTAGCGGGAGGAGGAGAGCAGTACTTC; CDR3 protein: CASSLVAGGGEQYF